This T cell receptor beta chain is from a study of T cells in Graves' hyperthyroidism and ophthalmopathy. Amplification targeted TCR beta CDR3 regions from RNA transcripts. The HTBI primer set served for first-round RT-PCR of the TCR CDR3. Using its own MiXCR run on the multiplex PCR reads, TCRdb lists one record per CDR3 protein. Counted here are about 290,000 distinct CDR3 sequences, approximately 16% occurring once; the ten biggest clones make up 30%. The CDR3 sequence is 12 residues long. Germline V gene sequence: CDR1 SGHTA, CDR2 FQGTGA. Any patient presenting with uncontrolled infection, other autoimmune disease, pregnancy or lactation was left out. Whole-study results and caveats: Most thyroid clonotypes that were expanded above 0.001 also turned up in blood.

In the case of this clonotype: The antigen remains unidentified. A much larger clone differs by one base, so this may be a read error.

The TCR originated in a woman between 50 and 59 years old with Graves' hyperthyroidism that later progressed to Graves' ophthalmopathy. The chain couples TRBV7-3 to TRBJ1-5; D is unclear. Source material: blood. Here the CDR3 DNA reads TGTGCCAGCAGCTTTAGCAGTCAGCCCCAGCATTTT. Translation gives CASSFSSQPQHF.